This is a list of T cell receptor beta chains from one sample in a study of neurological immune-mediated disorders. TCRdb re-called the 5' RACE reads through MiXCR, storing one row per CDR3 protein. The sample has 30,000 to 40,000 distinct CDR3 sequences; 7% to 8% are singletons. Source material: PBMCs. These receptors were obtained from a middle-aged woman in good health. The CDR3 runs from the conserved cysteine through the conserved F or W. D genes are given only for firm matches. For some rows the clone size is stated as once, few or many, or as a class when expanded; others skip it.

>-|many|TRBV4-1|TRBJ1-4
CASNTKGGSTNEKLFF
TGCGCCAGCAACACCAAGGGAGGCTCAACTAATGAAAAACTGTTTTTT
>-|many|TRBV27|TRBJ2-2
CASSRIGGEGGELFF
TGTGCCAGCAGTCGGATAGGGGGGGAGGGCGGGGAGCTGTTTTTT
>TRBD2|many|TRBV7-6|TRBJ2-2
CAHYPLTHTSANTGELFF
TGTGCCCATTACCCCCTTACCCATACTAGCGCGAACACCGGGGAGCTGTTTTTT
>TRBD1|many|TRBV18|TRBJ1-5
CASSRGQNQPQHF
TGTGCCAGCTCACGGGGACAGAATCAGCCCCAGCATTTT
>-|many|TRBV18|TRBJ1-1
CASSPSELNTEAFF
TGTGCCAGCTCACCATCGGAACTGAACACTGAAGCTTTCTTT
>TRBD1|many|TRBV20-1|TRBJ1-5
CSATQGQGNQPQHF
TGCAGTGCAACCCAGGGACAGGGCAATCAGCCCCAGCATTTT
>TRBD2|many|TRBV5-1|TRBJ2-2
CASSSGLSNTGELFF
TGCGCCAGCAGCTCGGGACTATCGAACACCGGGGAGCTGTTTTTT
>-|many|TRBV18|TRBJ1-4
CASSNRPEEKLFF
TGTGCCAGCTCAAACAGGCCTGAAGAAAAACTGTTTTTT
>TRBD1|many|TRBV5-1|TRBJ2-7
CASSPMDRANEQYF
TGCGCCAGCAGCCCAATGGACAGGGCCAACGAGCAGTACTTC
>-|many|TRBV27|TRBJ1-2
CASSLNGVGYTF
TGTGCCAGCAGTTTAAACGGGGTCGGCTACACCTTC
>-|few|TRBV27|TRBJ2-3
CASSSGARGATGGSTDTQYF
TGTGCCAGCAGTTCAGGTGCACGGGGGGCCACCGGGGGGAGCACAGATACGCAGTATTTT
>-|many|TRBV27|TRBJ2-5
CASSGGQETQYF
TGTGCCAGTTCAGGAGGGCAAGAGACCCAGTACTTC
>TRBD1|many|TRBV7-9|TRBJ2-1
CASSTGGEQFF
TGTGCCAGCAGCACAGGGGGTGAGCAGTTCTTC
>TRBD1|many|TRBV24-1|TRBJ2-5
CATSSAGTGGLETQYF
TGTGCCACTTCAAGTGCGGGGACAGGGGGCTTAGAGACCCAGTACTTC
>-|many|TRBV6-2/TRBV6-3|TRBJ1-2
CASSYFDRNYGYTF
TGTGCCAGCAGTTACTTCGACAGGAACTATGGCTACACCTTC
>-|-|TRBV18|TRBJ2-1
CASSSAIELYNEQFF
TGTGCCAGCTCATCGGCCATCGAACTCTACAATGAGCAGTTCTTC
>TRBD2|many|TRBV3-1|TRBJ2-3
CASSLLAEGDTQYF
TGTGCCAGCAGCCTTCTAGCGGAGGGAGATACGCAGTATTTT
>TRBD1|many|TRBV20-1|TRBJ2-3
CSAMPGTGGADTQYF
TGCAGTGCTATGCCCGGGACAGGGGGCGCAGATACGCAGTATTTT
>-|-|TRBV10-3|TRBJ2-2
CAISDSRLTGELFF
TGTGCCATCAGTGATTCTCGGCTCACCGGGGAGCTGTTTTTT
>TRBD1|many|TRBV20-1|TRBJ1-3
CSARAGQSSGNTIYF
TGCAGTGCTCGTGCGGGACAGTCCTCTGGAAACACCATATATTTT
>TRBD2|-|TRBV3-1|TRBJ2-1
CASKSSGVYNEQFF
TGTGCCAGCAAGTCTAGCGGGGTGTACAATGAGCAGTTCTTC
>TRBD1|-|TRBV27|TRBJ1-2
CAISTPGRGDGYTF
TGTGCTATCAGTACCCCCGGCAGGGGGGATGGCTACACCTTC
>-|many|TRBV6-6|TRBJ2-7
CASSYGDRIYEQYF
TGTGCCAGCAGTTACGGGGATAGGATCTACGAGCAGTACTTC
>-|many|TRBV28|TRBJ2-4
CASSFQGPRNIQYF
TGTGCCAGCAGTTTCCAGGGACCGCGAAACATTCAGTACTTC
>TRBD1|many|TRBV5-1|TRBJ1-1
CASSLRQGGTEAFF
TGCGCCAGCAGCCTCAGACAGGGGGGAACTGAAGCTTTCTTT
>-|many|TRBV20-1|TRBJ2-5
CSARRGASYQETQYF
TGCAGTGCTAGACGGGGGGCGTCGTACCAAGAGACCCAGTACTTC
>-|many|TRBV20-1|TRBJ2-5
CSATGHGETQYF
TGCAGTGCTACGGGGCACGGAGAGACCCAGTACTTC
>-|many|TRBV6-1|TRBJ1-2
CASSDEENYGYTF
TGTGCCAGCAGTGATGAAGAGAACTATGGCTACACCTTC
>-|many|TRBV29-1|TRBJ1-2
CSVVEDYGYTF
TGCAGCGTTGTTGAGGACTATGGCTACACCTTC
>-|many|TRBV27|TRBJ2-7
CASATGRIYEQYF
TGTGCCAGCGCGACAGGGAGGATCTACGAGCAGTACTTC
>TRBD2|many|TRBV7-9|TRBJ2-5
CASSSRLAEETQYF
TGTGCCAGCAGCTCCCGGCTAGCGGAAGAGACCCAGTACTTC
>TRBD2|-|TRBV27|TRBJ2-2
CAPLAGGTTRELYF
TGTGCCCCCCTCGCGGGGGGGACCACCAGGGAGCTGTATTTT
>TRBD1|many|TRBV5-1|TRBJ2-5
CASALTGEETQYF
TGCGCCAGCGCCCTCACAGGGGAAGAGACCCAGTACTTC
>TRBD1|medium-sized|TRBV5-1|TRBJ1-2
CASSAALTGGADGYTF
TGCGCCAGCAGCGCGGCCCTAACAGGGGGCGCGGATGGCTACACCTTC
>-|medium-sized|TRBV7-8|TRBJ1-2
CASSPRTRTHNSYGYTF
TGTGCCAGCAGCCCCAGAACAAGGACCCACAATAGTTATGGCTACACCTTC
>-|many|TRBV3-1|TRBJ2-1
CASSQDYNEQFF
TGTGCCAGCAGCCAAGATTACAATGAGCAGTTCTTC
>-|-|TRBV5-1|TRBJ2-7
CTSSLPGSYGQYF
TGCACCAGCAGCTTGCCGGGATCATACGGGCAGTACTTC
>-|many|TRBV11-2|TRBJ2-2
CASSLIGLRDTTGELFF
TGTGCCAGCAGCTTAATCGGTTTGAGGGACACTACCGGGGAGCTGTTTTTT
>-|-|TRBV5-1|TRBJ1-1
CGSSLVGGASDTEAFF
TGCGGCAGCAGCTTGGTGGGGGGGGCATCGGACACTGAAGCTTTCTTT
>-|few|TRBV3-1|TRBJ1-1
CASSQERGRAFF
TGTGCCAGCAGCCAAGAACGGGGCAGAGCTTTCTTT
>TRBD2|many|TRBV7-2|TRBJ2-2
CASSSDSGGIVTGELFF
TGTGCCAGCAGCTCCGATAGCGGGGGTATAGTAACCGGGGAGCTGTTTTTT
>-|many|TRBV2|TRBJ2-2
CASSVTQTGELFF
TGTGCCAGCAGCGTGACCCAGACCGGGGAGCTGTTTTTT
>TRBD2|many|TRBV9|TRBJ2-3
CASSVTSATDTQYF
TGTGCCAGCAGCGTGACTAGCGCAACAGATACGCAGTATTTT
>-|many|TRBV6-5|TRBJ2-2
CASSYSYMQGSGELFF
TGTGCCAGCAGTTACTCGTATATGCAGGGGTCCGGGGAGCTGTTTTTT
>-|few|TRBV11-2|TRBJ2-7
CASSLGVEFDEQYF
TGTGCCAGCAGCTTAGGGGTCGAGTTCGACGAGCAGTACTTC
>TRBD1|many|TRBV5-1|TRBJ1-5
CASSLGDRSNQPQHF
TGCGCCAGCAGCCTTGGGGACAGGAGCAATCAGCCCCAGCATTTT
>TRBD2|many|TRBV7-9|TRBJ2-1
CASSPGLAANEQFF
TGTGCCAGCAGCCCCGGACTAGCGGCCAATGAGCAGTTCTTC
>-|many|TRBV28|TRBJ2-2
CASSFRRRGPNTGELFF
TGTGCCAGCAGTTTTAGGCGGCGGGGGCCGAACACCGGGGAGCTGTTTTTT
>TRBD2|many|TRBV6-2/TRBV6-3|TRBJ2-5
CASTPGLAGGETQYF
TGTGCCAGCACCCCTGGGCTAGCGGGGGGAGAGACCCAGTACTTC
>TRBD1|many|TRBV3-1|TRBJ1-1
CASSPDLAGGTEAFF
TGTGCCAGCAGCCCCGACCTCGCAGGGGGCACTGAAGCTTTCTTT
>TRBD1|many|TRBV9|TRBJ1-1
CASSPTDRMNTEAFF
TGTGCCAGCAGCCCGACGGACAGGATGAACACTGAAGCTTTCTTT
>-|many|TRBV20-1|TRBJ2-3
CSARDLESPTDTQYF
TGCAGTGCTAGGGATCTAGAGTCCCCCACAGATACGCAGTATTTT
>TRBD1|many|TRBV6-6|TRBJ2-5
CASSRGQSEETQYF
TGTGCCAGCAGTAGGGGACAGTCCGAAGAGACCCAGTACTTC
>TRBD2|many|TRBV5-1|TRBJ2-1
CASSYAGTSGNNEQFF
TGCGCCAGCAGCTACGCCGGGACTAGCGGAAACAATGAGCAGTTCTTC
>-|many|TRBV10-3|TRBJ2-1
CAISESSGGEEFF
TGTGCCATCAGTGAGTCGAGCGGAGGAGAAGAGTTCTTC
>TRBD1|many|TRBV20-1|TRBJ1-4
CSASRQGRTNEKLFF
TGCAGTGCTAGCCGACAGGGGCGGACTAATGAAAAACTGTTTTTT
>-|many|TRBV7-8|TRBJ1-5
CASSLGSFADRGQPQHF
TGTGCCAGCAGCTTAGGGTCTTTCGCAGATAGAGGTCAGCCCCAGCATTTT